This note documents a single TCR beta chain sequence. The antigen is not known. These data belong to a study of T-cell memory formation after mild COVID-19. General study points: Clones which contracted sat mainly in CM and EM if CD4+, and in EMRA if CD8+.

5'RACE with constant-segment primers yielded barcoded, UMI-tagged TCR alpha and TCR beta cDNA libraries. Each CDR3 protein is one row after TCRdb ran MiXCR on the 5' RACE reads. The sample lists around 90,000 distinct CDR3 sequences; roughly 16% were seen once. The CDR3 consists of 18 residues. V dropped 4 bases and J dropped 2 bases, with 21 bases sitting between them. Germline-derived CDR1 and CDR2 are SGHVS and FQNEAQ. The sequence came from a man younger than 35 who had mild COVID-19 (a few samples of this study predate the infection). Cell type and time point are not known. J is TRBJ1-5 and V is TRBV7-8; D unresolved. The material sequenced was PBMCs or a T cell subset sorted from them (not recorded which). The CDR3, as DNA: TGTGCCAGCAGCTCCGAAGGAGTTCAGCTTGGCGGCAATCAGCCCCAGCATTTT. It codes for CASSSEGVQLGGNQPQHF.